The 13 T cell receptor beta chains given below trace back to one sample, sequenced in a study of human T cells and chemical hapten exposure. TCRdb re-called the RACE reads with MiXCR, one entry per CDR3 protein. The data show around 350,000 distinct CDR3 sequences, 5.5% seen once. Noted time point: pre-sensitization, week 0. Treatment here: therapeutic diphenylcyclopropenone sensitization with weekly scalp DPC. The sequences come from whole blood, collected in connection with sensitization to the hapten diphenylcyclopropenone (DPC). These receptors were obtained from a woman aged 18-29 years with alopecia areata. Some clones in this sample may be carry-over from other donors' samples.

The rearrangement uses TRBV18 and TRBJ1-2, with D unclear. Trimming took off 6 bases at V and 4 bases at J, with 12 bases between the two ends. The germline CDR1 and CDR2 sequences are KGHSH and LQKENI. This CDR3 has 13 amino acids. This CDR3 is CASSEDALYGYTF. In DNA form, the CDR3 reads TGTGCCAGCTCTGAAGACGCCCTCTATGGCTACACCTTC.

This clonotype was detected a few times. The genes are TRBV20-1 and TRBJ2-7, with 10 nucleotides matching TRBD1. CDR1 DFQATT and CDR2 SNEGSKA come from the germline V gene (reference sequence). V was clipped by 3 bases and J by 5 bases; unmatched bases: 7. CDR3 length: 14 residues. CDR3 region: CSASRDRGRNEQYF. The CDR3 coding sequence is TGCAGTGCTAGTAGGGACAGGGGTAGGAACGAGCAGTACTTC.

This clonotype appeared a few times. CDR3 in DNA: TGTGCCAGCAGCTTAGAAGCGGGCCCCGGCAATGAGCAGTTCTTC. Its translation is CASSLEAGPGNEQFF. The chain has TRBV7-2 and TRBJ2-1; D possibly corresponds to TRBD2 (6 bases). V lost 1 base and J 6 bases, leaving 13 bases between the germline ends. CDR3 length: 15 amino acids. Germline V gene sequence: CDR1 SGHTA, CDR2 FQGNSA.

This clonotype was seen more than once but under ten times. V usage is TRBV12-3 or TRBV12-4 and J usage is TRBJ2-7, with a possible D match to TRBD1 (6 bases). V was pared by 4 bases and J by 3 bases, with 16 bases between. The CDR3 extends over 15 amino acids. The CDR3 reads CASSSSQGFDYEQYF. The CDR3 DNA is TGTGCCAGCAGTTCCTCACAGGGTTTCGACTACGAGCAGTACTTC.

The chain recombines TRBV6-5 with TRBJ2-7; weak D call: TRBD1 (5 bases). Trimming shortened V by 5 bases and J by 0 bases, and 17 bases separated the two germline ends. There are 16 residues in the CDR3. The germline CDR1 and CDR2 sequences are MNHEY and SVGAGI. The CDR3 loop is CASSPFTGLSSYEQYF. CDR3 coding DNA: TGTGCCAGCAGTCCCTTTACAGGCCTAAGCTCCTACGAGCAGTACTTC.

V gene TRBV7-9 combines with J gene TRBJ2-2, with TRBD1 matching over 7 bases. The CDR3 has 18 amino acids. Trimming removed 2 bases from V and 1 base from J; junction bases left unmatched: 10. The germline CDR1 and CDR2 sequences are SEHNR and FQNEAQ (reference sequence). As DNA, the CDR3 is TGTGCCAGCAGCTTAACGATAATGACAGGGATGAACACCGGGGAGCTGTTTTTT. Amino acids: CASSLTIMTGMNTGELFF.

This clonotype was found many times. The chain is built from TRBV29-1 and TRBJ1-5; D gene unclear. Germline V lookup: CDR1 SQVTM, CDR2 ANQGSEA. CDR3 length: 14 amino acids. V lost 2 bases to trimming and J lost 4 bases, with 12 bases between them. DNA of the CDR3: TGCAGCGTTGAATTGACTACACCGAATCAGCCCCAGCATTTT. This encodes CSVELTTPNQPQHF.

This clonotype was recorded at least ten times. The rearrangement joins TRBV21-1 to TRBJ2-7. TRBV21-1 has pseudogene status. This CDR3 contains 17 residues. The CDR3 here is CASSKALRTQDAYEQYF. The CDR3 region has the DNA TGTGCCAGCAGCAAAGCGCTGCGGACCCAGGATGCCTACGAGCAGTACTTC.

This clonotype was seen many times. V usage is TRBV2 and J usage is TRBJ2-3; D is uncertain. V lost 4 bases to trimming and J lost 5 bases, with 7 bases between them. This CDR3 has 12 residues. The germline gives CDR1 SNHLY, CDR2 FYNNEI. The CDR3 DNA is TGTGCCAGCAGTGGTCTTGTAGATACGCAGTATTTT. Amino acids: CASSGLVDTQYF.

In this sample, this clonotype turned up many times. The V gene is TRBV5-1, the J gene TRBJ2-5; tentatively, D is TRBD2 (5 bases). V shed 1 base and J shed 5 bases, with 15 bases lying between them. The CDR3 sequence is 15 residues long. CDR1 and CDR2 from the germline V gene are SGHRS and YFSETQ. The CDR3 nucleotides are TGCGCCAGCAGCTTGTCCTTGAGGGTCAGGGAGACCCAGTACTTC. As protein: CASSLSLRVRETQYF.

This clonotype was seen ten or more times. The chain combines TRBV6-5 with TRBJ1-1; no firm D call. Germline V gene data show CDR1 as MNHEY and CDR2 as SVGAGI. The V end lost 4 bases, the J end lost 0 bases, and 9 bases lay between the germline ends. CDR3 length: 14 amino acids. The CDR3 coding sequence is TGTGCCAGCAGTTTTGACGGAATGAACACTGAAGCTTTCTTT. Its translation: CASSFDGMNTEAFF.

A few counts support this clonotype. The CDR3 DNA is TGTGCCAGCAACGAAGCGGGGACTTCCAATGAGCAGTTCTTC. Translating gives CASNEAGTSNEQFF. The rearrangement links TRBV6-2 or TRBV6-3 to TRBJ2-1, with 7 positions matching TRBD2. Per germline, CDR1 MNHEY and CDR2 SVGEGT. This CDR3 contains 14 residues. The ends lost 7 bases at V and 6 bases at J; junction bases unmatched: 9.

There are many counts of this clonotype. This sequence joins TRBV25-1 and TRBJ1-5, with D possibly TRBD1 on 5 matching bases. The V and J ends lost 8 bases and 1 base respectively, with 12 bases between them. From germline, CDR1 is MGHDK and CDR2 SYGVNS. CDR3 length: 14 residues. CDR3 coding DNA: TGTGCCAGCTCAGGGTCGGAAAGCAATCAGCCCCAGCATTTT. This gives the protein CASSGSESNQPQHF.